This is a list of T cell receptor beta chains from one sample in a study of identical twins. TCRdb passed the 5' RACE reads through MiXCR, listing each CDR3 protein once. The sample lists 1.5 million to 2 million distinct CDR3 sequences; under 35% were seen once. Sequencing was performed on cord blood. These receptor sequences come from a newborn girl in good health. The CDR3 runs from the conserved cysteine through the conserved F or W.

TRBV11-2	TRBJ1-2	CASSRIGQESNYGYTF
TRBV7-2	TRBJ1-1	CASSLAMGVGAFF
TRBV20-1	NA	CSAREDGSLSYSEQYF
TRBV5-1	NA	CASSLPGQGPQRHYEQYF
TRBV7-9	TRBJ1-2	CASLEGSNYGYTF
TRBV4-2	TRBJ1-2	CASSQESGALDGYTF
TRBV6-1	TRBJ1-5	CASSDRGLQPQHF
TRBV6-2/TRBV6-3	TRBJ2-7	CASRMASGTSYEQYF
TRBV12-3/TRBV12-4	TRBJ2-7	CASSFPGTHEQYF
TRBV7-2	TRBJ2-1	CASSTRYSLDEQFF
TRBV5-1	TRBJ1-2	CASSLEGGQGYTF
TRBV7-6	TRBJ1-2	CASSLAESYGYTF
TRBV28	TRBJ2-7	CASKGQPTYEQYF
TRBV5-1	TRBJ1-2	CASSLGPTEDGYTF
TRBV12-3/TRBV12-4	TRBJ2-7	CASSLRGQGEQYF
TRBV5-1	TRBJ2-1	CASSYLSRSYEQFF
TRBV29-1	TRBJ2-1	CSVLDGASYNEQFF
TRBV7-9	TRBJ2-7	CASSSRVIHEQYF
TRBV6-1	TRBJ1-6	CASPGQKVSPLHF
TRBV7-2	TRBJ1-1	CASSLGRDAEAFF
TRBV6-2/TRBV6-3	NA	CASSLLGAFSYNEQYF
TRBV11-2	TRBJ2-1	CASSLDPRTNEQFF
TRBV19	TRBJ2-4	CASSITSLAKNIQYF
TRBV28	TRBJ1-4	CASSFHRGREKLFF
TRBV20-1	TRBJ2-1	CSAQWSGGSDEQFF
TRBV6-1	TRBJ1-2	CASSDLRLGVKGYTF
TRBV18	TRBJ1-1	CASSQGAQATEAFF
TRBV18	TRBJ1-4	CASSPRVQGEKLFF
TRBV20-1	TRBJ2-1	CSASKSGLAYMDEQFF
TRBV11-2	TRBJ2-5	CASSYTSAGGRETQYF
TRBV3-1	TRBJ2-7	CASSQDVGSYEQYF
TRBV27	TRBJ1-2	CASSPEAGEIYGYTF
TRBV30	TRBJ1-2	CAWSVFQGGYTF
TRBV2	TRBJ2-4	CASNSDSLAKNIQYF
TRBV6-1	TRBJ2-1	CASSEAGRELPNEQFF
TRBV20-1	TRBJ2-3	CSVRGMDTDTQYF
TRBV15	TRBJ2-5	CATSRDSPQETQYF
TRBV20-1	TRBJ2-1	CGARDVGGRTYNEQFF
TRBV9	TRBJ1-2	CASSVAPLLDTYGYTF